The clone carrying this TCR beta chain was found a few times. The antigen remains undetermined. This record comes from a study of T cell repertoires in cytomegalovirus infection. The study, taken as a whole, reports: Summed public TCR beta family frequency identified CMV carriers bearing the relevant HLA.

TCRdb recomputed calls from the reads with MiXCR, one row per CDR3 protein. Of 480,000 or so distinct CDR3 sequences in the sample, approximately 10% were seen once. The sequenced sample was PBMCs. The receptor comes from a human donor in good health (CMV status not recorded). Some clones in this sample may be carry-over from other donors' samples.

The CDR3 bases are TGTGCCAGCAGGTTTTTGACAGGGACATACAACTATGGCTACACCTTC. This encodes CASRFLTGTYNYGYTF. V is TRBV2 and J is TRBJ1-2; 7 positions agree with TRBD1. Trimming removed 6 bases from V and 2 bases from J; junction bases left unmatched: 12. This CDR3 is built from 16 residues. Germline CDR1 reads SNHLY; CDR2 reads FYNNEI.